Presented here are 29 T cell receptor beta chains from one specimen sequenced in a study of T cells in Graves' hyperthyroidism and ophthalmopathy. RNA transcripts provided the source from which TCR beta CDR3 regions were amplified. First-round RT-PCR targeting the TCR CDR3 was performed with the HTBI primer set. TCRdb re-analysed the multiplex PCR reads in MiXCR, keeping a single row per CDR3 protein. In the table there are roughly 380,000 distinct CDR3 sequences, about 15% of which are singletons. The sequenced sample consisted of blood. These receptors all come from a woman aged 60 to 75 with Graves' hyperthyroidism.

This clonotype occurred many times. V and J are TRBV30 and TRBJ2-1; D is perhaps TRBD1 (6 bases). The CDR3 has 15 amino acids. V was shortened by 2 bases and J by 0 bases, with 11 bases between the two germline ends. From germline, CDR1 is GTSNPN and CDR2 SVGIG (reference sequence). CDR3 nucleotide sequence: TGTGCCTGGAGTCGTCAGGGGCGCTCCTACAATGAGCAGTTCTTC. Amino acids: CAWSRQGRSYNEQFF.

This clonotype was detected many times. The chain couples TRBV3-1 to TRBJ2-7; 14 nucleotides match TRBD2. V was pared by 5 bases and J by 7 bases, with 7 bases of the junction left unmatched. Germline V gene lookup returns CDR1 LGHDT and CDR2 YNNKEL (reference sequence). This CDR3 comprises 15 residues. This chain's CDR3 is CASSKGLAGEREQYF. The DNA for the CDR3 is TGTGCCAGCAGCAAGGGACTAGCGGGAGAAAGGGAGCAGTACTTC.

V gene TRBV29-1 combines with J gene TRBJ2-2; TRBD1 matches at 7 bases. From germline, CDR1 is SQVTM and CDR2 ANQGSEA. The CDR3 is 13 amino acids. The CDR3 coding sequence is TGCAGGACGAGGGGGCGAGACACCGGGGAGCTGTTTTTT. It yields the protein CRTRGRDTGELFF.

In this sample, this clonotype turned up many times. The chain is built from TRBV11-2 and TRBJ1-1; TRBD1 matches at 10 bases. The CDR3 covers 17 residues. The V segment lost 0 bases and the J segment 5 bases; nucleotides outside the gene matches: 9. The germline V gene encodes CDR1 SGHAT and CDR2 FQNNGV. The DNA of the CDR3 is TGTGCCAGCAGCTTAGACCGGACAGGGGGGTACGGAACTGAAGCTTTCTTT. This encodes CASSLDRTGGYGTEAFF.

This clonotype was found many times. A junction boundary mismatches the germline segment, possibly from a read error. The rearrangement uses TRBV5-1 and TRBJ1-1; D perhaps matches TRBD1 (6 bases). The CDR3 runs to 13 residues. Per germline, CDR1 SGHRS and CDR2 YFSETQ. CDR3 region: CASSGQMNTEAFF. The CDR3 DNA follows: TGTGCCAGCAGTGGACAGATGAACACTGAAGCTTTCTTT.

This clonotype was observed at least ten times. The gene calls are TRBV6-1 and TRBJ1-1; D not certain. This CDR3 comprises 13 residues. Germline assignment: CDR1 MNHNS and CDR2 SASEGT. V dropped 6 bases and J dropped 4 bases, with 12 bases sitting between them. Here the CDR3 reads CASSQFRTTEAFF. For the CDR3, the DNA is TGTGCCAGCAGCCAATTCCGGACCACTGAAGCTTTCTTT.

This clonotype was seen many times. The gene calls are TRBV6-2 or TRBV6-3 and TRBJ2-3; tentative D call: TRBD2 (6 bases). With 11 bases removed from V and 6 bases from J, the gap between germline ends came to 18 bases. Germline CDR1 and CDR2: MNHEY and SVGEGT. This CDR3 spans 13 amino acids. The CDR3 region has the DNA TGTGCCGGAGGGAAGGGGCTACTGGATACGCAGTATTTT. As protein: CAGGKGLLDTQYF.

This chain joins TRBV29-1 and TRBJ2-1; no clear D. CDR1 is SQVTM, CDR2 ANQGSEA, per germline. Between the trimmed V and J ends, which lost 4 bases and 8 bases, there was a span of 9 bases. This CDR3 is built from 11 residues. The CDR3 protein is CSVGVYDEQFF. CDR3 bases: TGCAGCGTTGGTGTATACGATGAGCAGTTCTTC.

This clonotype came up many times. The gene calls are TRBV5-1 and TRBJ1-1, with no clear D. CDR3 length equals 13 residues. Germline V gene sequence: CDR1 SGHRS, CDR2 YFSETQ. The germline V and J ends were trimmed by 7 bases and 3 bases, with 13 bases remaining between them. CDR3 in amino acids: CASRRHVDTEAFF. The CDR3 DNA follows: TGCGCCAGCCGTAGACATGTCGACACTGAAGCTTTCTTT.

This sequence joins TRBV19 and TRBJ1-1; 9 nucleotides line up with TRBD1. The trim removed 5 bases at V and 3 bases at J, leaving 16 bases unmatched. This CDR3 is 18 amino acids long. Germline lookup yields CDR1 LNHDA and CDR2 SQIVND (reference sequence). The CDR3 nucleotides are TGTGCCAGTAGTGTCCCCCTCACCTGGGGACAGGGTCACACTGAAGCTTTCTTT. It specifies CASSVPLTWGQGHTEAFF.

This clonotype was detected many times. The chain combines TRBV12-3 or TRBV12-4 with TRBJ2-1; 12 bases agree with TRBD2. The CDR3 is 16 residues long. Losses at the gene ends were 10 bases for V and 0 bases for J; bases not matched to a gene: 7. CDR3 in DNA: TGTGCCATCAGACTAGCGGGAGTATCCTCCTACAATGAGCAGTTCTTC. Encoded protein: CAIRLAGVSSYNEQFF.

The table lists this clonotype with a count of one. The chain employs TRBV3-1 and TRBJ2-3; 8 bases are a match to TRBD2. Losses at the gene ends were 4 bases for V and 5 bases for J; bases not matched to a gene: 2. From germline, CDR1 is LGHDT and CDR2 YNNKEL (reference sequence). The CDR3 length is 13 residues. CDR3 loop: CASSPLAGDTQYF. CDR3 nucleotides: TGTGCCAGCAGCCCCCTAGCGGGAGATACGCAGTATTTT.

Ten or more counts support this clonotype. The chain uses TRBV12-3 or TRBV12-4 and TRBJ2-1; 9 bases map to TRBD2. V was clipped by 6 bases and J by 9 bases; unmatched bases: 3. The CDR3 loop spans 12 amino acids. The CDR3 reads CASRYSGGEQFF. The CDR3 DNA is TGTGCCAGCAGATATAGCGGGGGTGAGCAGTTCTTC.

The CDR3 region has the DNA TGTGCCAGCAGCGTCGGACTAGCGGGAGAAAGGGAGCAGTACTTC. This sequence encodes CASSVGLAGEREQYF. The V gene is TRBV5-4, the J gene TRBJ2-7; 13 bases fit TRBD2. Trimming cost V 4 bases and J 7 bases; bases outside gene matches: 8. Germline CDR1 is SGHNT and CDR2 is YYREEE (reference sequence). The CDR3 loop spans 15 amino acids.

CDR3 sequence: CSAENYGYTF. The CDR3 bases are TGCAGTGCGGAAAACTATGGCTACACCTTC. The V call is TRBV20-1, the J call TRBJ1-2; D is unclear. The CDR3 length is 10 residues. The germline V gene has CDR1 DFQATT and CDR2 SNEGSKA (reference sequence). V was clipped by 6 bases and J by 2 bases, with 4 bases between them.

This clonotype was recorded at least ten times. The V call is TRBV12-3 or TRBV12-4, the J call TRBJ2-5, with D possibly matching TRBD1 (5 bases). Trimming shortened V by 3 bases and J by 1 base, and 12 bases separated the two germline ends. This CDR3 has 15 residues. DNA for the CDR3: TGTGCCAGCAGTTTGGTAGGACAAACCCAAGAGACCCAGTACTTC. Translation gives CASSLVGQTQETQYF.

This chain uses TRBV2 with TRBJ2-5; tentative D call: TRBD2 (7 bases). The germline V and J ends were trimmed by 4 bases and 7 bases, with 28 bases remaining between them. Germline V gene sequence: CDR1 SNHLY, CDR2 FYNNEI. The CDR3 spans 18 residues. DNA for the CDR3: TGTGCCAGCAGTGGGGGGGGGCGGACCAATATCCTTCGGGGGACCCAGTACTTC. This codes for CASSGGGRTNILRGTQYF. The whole variable domain, filled in from reference TRBV2 and TRBJ2-5, reads EPEVTQTPSHQVTQMGQEVILRCVPISNHLYFYWYRQILGQKVEFLVSFYNNEISEKSEIFDDQFSVERPDGSNFTLKIRSTKLEDSAMYFCASSGGGRTNILRGTQYFGPGTRLLVL.

The chain joins TRBV10-2 to TRBJ1-5, with TRBD1 matching 7 bases. J gave up 6 bases and V 7 bases, and 6 bases lay outside the gene matches. CDR1 is WSHSY and CDR2 is SAAADI in the germline V gene. CDR3 length equals 13 residues. CDR3 sequence: CASMRGPGQPQHF. The CDR3, as DNA: TGCGCCAGCATGAGGGGGCCCGGTCAGCCCCAGCATTTT.

The CDR3 bases are TGTGCTAGTGGTTTGGGGGATGGGGGTACGAGTGAGCAGTTCTTC. This sequence encodes CASGLGDGGTSEQFF. The chain employs TRBV12-5 and TRBJ2-1; D is perhaps TRBD1 or TRBD2 (5 bases each). Trimming took off 1 base at V and 9 bases at J, with 16 bases between the two ends. CDR3 length equals 15 residues. CDR1 and CDR2 from the germline V gene are LGHNT and FRNRAP.

This clonotype was picked up a small number of times. The J gene is TRBJ1-2, the V gene TRBV20-1; a possible D gene is TRBD1 (5 bases). Trimming took off 1 base at V and 6 bases at J, with 12 bases between the two ends. Germline CDR1 DFQATT, CDR2 SNEGSKA (reference sequence). This CDR3 spans 13 amino acids. As DNA, the CDR3 is TGCAGTGCTAGAGGAGGCAGGGAAAATGGCTACACCTTC. Its protein is CSARGGRENGYTF.

The genes are TRBV5-4 and TRBJ1-3; 8 bases align to TRBD1. Germline loops: CDR1 SGHNT, CDR2 YYREEE (reference sequence). The V and J ends lost 7 bases and 1 base, in that order; junction bases with no gene match: 16. The CDR3 contains 18 residues. The CDR3 sequence is CASSGGPGKPISGNTIYF. DNA for the CDR3: TGTGCCAGCTCAGGGGGCCCGGGCAAGCCCATTTCTGGAAACACCATATATTTT.

This clonotype was counted at least ten times. The chain couples TRBV27 to TRBJ1-2; 10 bases map to TRBD1. CDR1 and CDR2 from the germline V gene are MNHEY and SMNVEV (reference sequence). J lost 4 bases, V lost 0 bases, and 2 bases had no gene match. The CDR3 totals 15 residues. CDR3 nucleotides: TGTGCCAGCAGTTTATCTCGGGACAGGGGCTATGGCTACACCTTC. As protein: CASSLSRDRGYGYTF.

This clonotype was picked up many times. This chain joins TRBV28 and TRBJ2-5; no clear D gene. This CDR3 has 12 amino acids. Trimming removed 5 bases at V and 9 bases at J, with 13 bases between. From germline, CDR1 is MDHEN and CDR2 SYDVKM. CDR3 in DNA: TGTGCCAGCAGTGCATCGATGTGGGCCCAGTACTTC. As protein: CASSASMWAQYF.

A word on this clonotype: The CDR3 end shows no conserved phenylalanine or tryptophan, and so a read error is likely. This chain uses TRBV13 with TRBJ1-2; D might be TRBD1 (5 bases). Germline CDR1 reads PRHDT; CDR2 reads FYEKMQ (reference sequence). This CDR3 contains 16 residues. V lost 2 bases and J lost 11, with 24 bases in between. CDR3 nucleotides: TGTGCCAGCAGCTTAACGGGACTACGGAGGGCTATGCGTTACACCCTC. It specifies CASSLTGLRRAMRYTL.

CDR3 region: CSARDTEGRAQQETQYF. CDR3 DNA: TGCAGTGCTAGAGATACAGAGGGCAGAGCCCAACAAGAGACCCAGTACTTC. The rearrangement uses TRBV20-1 and TRBJ2-5, with D possibly matching TRBD2 (5 bases). Between the trimmed V and J ends, which lost 0 bases and 2 bases, there was a span of 19 bases. This CDR3 is 17 amino acids long. Germline V gene sequence: CDR1 DFQATT, CDR2 SNEGSKA (reference sequence).

The chain joins TRBV5-1 to TRBJ1-3, with a weak D call TRBD1 (5 bases). Germline-derived CDR1 and CDR2 are SGHRS and YFSETQ. Trimming left V 2 bases short and J 4 bases short, with 10 bases between. The CDR3 has 14 residues. CDR3 amino acids: CASSFAGRGNTIYF. The CDR3 DNA sequence: TGCGCCAGCAGCTTTGCAGGGAGGGGAAACACCATATATTTT.

Many counts were recorded for this clonotype. V gene TRBV12-5 combines with J gene TRBJ1-1, with 7 bases lining up with TRBD1. The CDR3 is 16 amino acids. J gave up 1 base and V 2 bases, and 7 bases lay outside the gene matches. CDR1 is LGHNT and CDR2 is FRNRAP in the germline V gene. The CDR3: CASGLMLTGTNTEAFF. The CDR3 DNA reads as TGTGCTAGTGGTTTGATGCTGACAGGGACGAACACTGAAGCTTTCTTT.

The chain uses TRBV7-3 and TRBJ2-5; D might be TRBD2 (5 bases). Germline V gives CDR1 SGHTA, CDR2 FQGTGA. The CDR3 is 11 amino acids. The germline V and J ends were trimmed by 9 bases and 2 bases, with 7 bases remaining between them. DNA for the CDR3: TGTGCCAGTGGGAGACAAGAGACCCAGTACTTC. It encodes CASGRQETQYF. Looking up the rest from reference TRBV7-3 and TRBJ2-5 gives the full variable domain: GAGVSQTPSNKVTEKGKYVELRCDPISGHTALYWYRQSLGQGPEFLIYFQGTGAADDSGLPNDRFFAVRPEGSVSTLKIQRTERGDSAVYLCASGRQETQYFGPGTRLLVL.

Many counts were recorded for this clonotype. This chain joins TRBV12-3 or TRBV12-4 and TRBJ1-6, with a tentative D call TRBD1 (5 bases). With 7 bases removed from V and 12 bases from J, the gap between germline ends came to 16 bases. There are 13 residues in the CDR3. The CDR3 DNA follows: TGTGCCAGCACCCTACGCGAGGGGCTACCCCTCCACTTT. Its protein is CASTLREGLPLHF.